What follows are 13 T cell receptor beta chains derived from one specimen sequenced in a study of shared clonotypes between healthy human individuals. The table came from immunoSEQ multiplex PCR; TCRdb's copy has only in-frame clones and leaves some out. The sample carries roughly 500,000 clones, roughly 80% recorded once. What was sequenced was PBMCs. Receptors originate from a woman aged 40-49 years in good health. Some clones in this sample may be carry-over from other donors' samples.

V usage is TRBV30 and J usage is TRBJ1-2, with D possibly TRBD1 on 6 matching bases. The CDR3 contains 17 residues. Per the germline V gene, CDR1 is GTSNPN and CDR2 is SVGIG (reference sequence). The ends were cut back, 2 bases at V and 0 bases at J, with 19 bases in the middle. The CDR3 loop reads CAWSRRGAVTPNYGYTF. Here the CDR3 DNA reads TGTGCCTGGAGTCGTCGGGGGGCGGTTACCCCTAACTATGGCTACACCTTC.

In its sample, this clone was seen many times. The V gene is TRBV4-2, the J gene TRBJ2-1; D gene uncertain. Per the germline V gene, CDR1 is LGHNA and CDR2 is YNFKEQ. CDR3 length equals 15 residues. The V and J ends lost 0 bases and 5 bases respectively, with 11 bases between them. The CDR3 protein is CASSQEETAHNEQFF. CDR3 DNA sequence: TGTGCCAGCAGCCAAGAAGAGACGGCGCACAATGAGCAGTTCTTC.

This clone has only a few counts. The chain combines TRBV28 with TRBJ1-3; D is unresolved. Between the trimmed V and J ends, which lost 6 bases and 0 bases, there was a span of 9 bases. The CDR3 spans 14 residues. Germline assignment: CDR1 MDHEN and CDR2 SYDVKM. The CDR3 DNA reads as TGTGCCAGCAGAAGTGGGAGCTCTGGAAACACCATATATTTT. The encoded protein is CASRSGSSGNTIYF.

V and J are TRBV25-1 and TRBJ2-1; 8 bases fit TRBD2. The germline gives CDR1 MGHDK, CDR2 SYGVNS. Losses at the gene ends were 1 base for V and 5 bases for J; bases not matched to a gene: 4. The CDR3 is made up of 15 amino acids. The CDR3 nucleotides are TGTGCCAGCAGTGAATCGGGAGGGAGCCACAATGAGCAGTTCTTC. It yields the protein CASSESGGSHNEQFF.

The chain combines TRBV9 with TRBJ2-3; tentatively, D is TRBD1 or TRBD2 (5 bases each). Trimming stripped 3 bases from V and 1 base from J, with 9 bases between. This CDR3 is 14 amino acids long. Germline loops: CDR1 SGDLS, CDR2 YYNGEE. CDR3 sequence: CASSAQGRTDTQYF. Written as DNA, the CDR3 is TGTGCCAGCAGCGCCCAGGGACGCACAGATACGCAGTATTTT.

This clone was recorded a few times. The chain couples TRBV29-1 to TRBJ2-1, with no clear D. This CDR3 region has 14 residues. CDR1 is SQVTM and CDR2 is ANQGSEA in the germline V gene. Deletions cut 4 bases from V and 0 bases from J, with 10 bases between. The CDR3 region has the DNA TGCAGCGTTGTGAAACTGAGCTCCTACAATGAGCAGTTCTTC. The encoded protein is CSVVKLSSYNEQFF.

The rearrangement links TRBV7-6 to TRBJ2-7; D remains unclear. This CDR3 has 15 amino acids. The V gene lost 2 bases and the J gene lost 5 bases, with 16 bases spanning the gap. The V gene's germline CDR1 is SGHVS and CDR2 FNYEAQ. This CDR3 is CASSLNSLKWDEQYF. CDR3 coding DNA: TGTGCCAGCAGCTTAAACTCCCTAAAGTGGGACGAGCAGTACTTC.

Concerning this clone: Other nucleotide sequences from this sample produce the same CDR3. The chain recombines TRBV4-3 with TRBJ2-1; no clear D. Germline V CDR1 and CDR2: LGHNA, YSLEER. V was pared by 0 bases and J by 3 bases, with 3 bases between. This CDR3 region has 13 residues. The CDR3 here is CASSQDFYNEQFF. Written as DNA, the CDR3 is TGCGCCAGCAGCCAAGATTTCTACAATGAGCAGTTCTTC.

This chain joins TRBV2 and TRBJ2-3, with D maybe TRBD2 (6 bases). The V end was cut by 2 bases, the J end by 1 base, with 10 bases between. This CDR3 is 15 amino acids long. Germline-derived CDR1 and CDR2 are SNHLY and FYNNEI. The CDR3 is CASSELASGTDTQYF. CDR3 coding DNA: TGTGCCAGCAGTGAATTGGCTAGCGGCACAGATACGCAGTATTTT.

The gene calls are TRBV7-2 and TRBJ2-1; D is possibly TRBD2 (5 bases). The CDR3 spans 15 residues. V lost 7 bases to trimming and J lost 2 bases, with 15 bases between them. Germline values: CDR1 SGHTA, CDR2 FQGNSA. CDR3 sequence (DNA): TGTGCCAGCAACCGGGTGAGGGAAACCTACAATGAGCAGTTCTTC. This translates into CASNRVRETYNEQFF.

The J gene is TRBJ2-5, the V gene TRBV28; D call uncertain. V lost 3 bases, J lost 2 bases, and 16 bases lay in between. Germline values: CDR1 MDHEN, CDR2 SYDVKM. This CDR3 is 16 amino acids long. The CDR3 DNA reads TGTGCCAGCAGTTTTATAACGGGCGCATCTCAAGAGACCCAGTACTTC. Its translation is CASSFITGASQETQYF.

V and J are TRBV5-1 and TRBJ2-1; a possible D gene is TRBD1 (6 bases). Trimming took off 6 bases at V and 7 bases at J, with 17 bases between the two ends. Germline V gene data show CDR1 as SGHRS and CDR2 as YFSETQ. This CDR3 has 14 amino acids. The CDR3 DNA sequence: TGCGCCAGCAAGGAGGAACCAGGGGTAAATGAGCAGTTCTTC. Translated, it gives CASKEEPGVNEQFF.

In this sample, this clone turned up once. The chain has TRBV11-1 and TRBJ2-7; D call uncertain. The CDR3 contains 13 residues. Per the germline V gene, CDR1 is SGHAT and CDR2 is FQDESV (reference sequence). Trimming cost V 5 bases and J 4 bases, with 12 bases left between them. For the CDR3, the DNA is TGTGCCAGCAGCGCCCCGGGTTCTTACGAGCAGTACTTC. It yields the protein CASSAPGSYEQYF.